This T cell receptor beta chain is drawn from a study of cytomegalovirus exposure and HLA in healthy donors. This CDR3 has 12 amino acids. Trimming shortened V by 7 bases and J by 5 bases, and 11 bases separated the two germline ends. The germline V gene has CDR1 LNHDA and CDR2 SQIVND (reference sequence). This clone was observed a handful of times. Use of 60 Vbeta and 13 Jbeta primers characterized the PCR. Sequencing was performed with immunoSEQ multiplex PCR; in TCRdb, only in-frame clones are kept and a portion is missing. The sample gives roughly 200,000 clones, around 80% of which show up once; around 0.52% is in the top ten.

The chain is built from TRBV19 and TRBJ1-1; D is possibly TRBD1 (5 bases). This TCR was recovered from a woman in her forties or fifties in good health and CMV-seronegative. The sample consisted of PBMCs. The CDR3 loop is CASKGRGTEAFF. The CDR3 nucleotides are TGTGCCAGTAAGGGGCGCGGTACTGAAGCTTTCTTT. Together with reference TRBV19 and TRBJ1-1, the CDR3 gives the full variable domain: DGGITQSPKYLFRKEGQNVTLSCEQNLNHDAMYWYRQDPGQGLRLIYYSQIVNDFQKGDIAEGYSVSREKKESFPLTVTSAQKNPTAFYLCASKGRGTEAFFGQGTRLTVV.